Listed here are 14 T cell receptor beta chains from one sample, sequenced in a study of cytomegalovirus exposure and HLA in healthy donors. PCR used 60 Vbeta primers and 13 Jbeta primers. Method: immunoSEQ multiplex PCR; TCRdb's copy keeps in-frame clones and lacks some. The data show 200,000 or so clones, 75% to 85% seen once. Sample: PBMCs. These receptors came from a young woman in good health and CMV-seronegative.

This rearrangement joins TRBV6-4 to TRBJ1-1; D gene unclear. Germline V gene lookup returns CDR1 MRHNA and CDR2 SNTAGT. CDR3 size: 12 residues. Trimming took off 2 bases at V and 4 bases at J, with 5 bases between the two ends. CDR3 loop: CASSDPGTEAFF. The CDR3 DNA sequence: TGTGCCAGCAGTGACCCGGGCACTGAAGCTTTCTTT.

The chain employs TRBV7-9 and TRBJ2-5, with 9 bases lining up with TRBD1. The CDR3 is 14 amino acids. The V gene's germline CDR1 is SEHNR and CDR2 FQNEAQ (reference sequence). The junction had 8 bases not matched to a gene; V was cut back by 7 bases and J by 5 bases. The CDR3 here is CASTQQGARETQYF. The DNA of the CDR3 is TGTGCCAGCACCCAACAGGGGGCCCGTGAGACCCAGTACTTC. The full variable domain, with the rest looked up from reference TRBV7-9 and TRBJ2-5, is DTGVSQNPRHKITKRGQNVTFRCDPISEHNRLYWYRQTLGQGPEFLTYFQNEAQLEKSRLLSDRFSAERPKGSFSTLEIQRTEQGDSAMYLCASTQQGARETQYFGPGTRLLVL.

The rearrangement joins TRBV27 to TRBJ1-1; no clear D gene. This CDR3 has 13 residues. Trimming pared 5 bases from V and 12 bases from J, leaving 19 bases between. Germline CDR1 is MNHEY and CDR2 is SMNVEV (reference sequence). Here the CDR3 reads CASSPPGSQYPFF. CDR3 nucleotides: TGTGCCAGCAGTCCCCCGGGATCACAGTATCCTTTCTTT.

The CDR3 DNA reads TGTGCCAGCAGTGAATTTGAGGGGGTGGTCGAAAAACTGTTTTTT. This translates into CASSEFEGVVEKLFF. This chain uses TRBV6-1 with TRBJ1-4; possible D gene TRBD1, 6 bases. Germline V CDR1 and CDR2: MNHNS, SASEGT. The V end was cut by 2 bases, the J end by 8 bases, with 15 bases between. CDR3 size: 15 residues.

The chain combines TRBV19 with TRBJ2-3; 9 bases line up with TRBD2. Trimming at V came to 6 bases and at J to 0 bases, leaving 4 bases not matched to a gene. Looked up from germline, CDR1 is LNHDA and CDR2 is SQIVND (reference sequence). This CDR3 region has 15 residues. CDR3 in DNA: TGTGCCAGTAGCCTCCTAGCGGGAAGCACAGATACGCAGTATTTT. Translating it yields CASSLLAGSTDTQYF.

Written as DNA, the CDR3 is TGTGCCAGCAGACGACAGACAGGGCAGGAGGGACCCCTCCACTTT. It codes for CASRRQTGQEGPLHF. This chain joins TRBV27 and TRBJ1-6; TRBD1 matches 7 bases. V trimming: 6 bases; J trimming: 12 bases; junction bases outside the gene matches: 14. The CDR3 loop spans 15 amino acids. CDR1 and CDR2 (germline): MNHEY, SMNVEV (reference sequence).

The chain has TRBV28 and TRBJ1-5; maybe TRBD1 (5 bases). CDR3 size: 15 residues. Trimming removed 4 bases from V and 3 bases from J, with 13 bases in between. CDR1 is MDHEN, CDR2 SYDVKM, per germline. Here the CDR3 reads CASSSTGSDNQPQHF. DNA of the CDR3: TGTGCCAGCAGTTCAACAGGATCAGACAATCAGCCCCAGCATTTT.

This chain connects TRBV11-2 to TRBJ1-1, with 7 bases lining up with TRBD1. Germline CDR1 is SGHAT and CDR2 is FQNNGV. The CDR3 is 14 amino acids. After removal of 4 bases from V and 1 base from J, the junction contained 3 bases not matched to a gene. The CDR3 DNA sequence: TGTGCCAGCAGCTCTCGGACAGGGAACACTGAAGCTTTCTTT. It yields the protein CASSSRTGNTEAFF.

V gene TRBV5-1 combines with J gene TRBJ1-6; TRBD1 might be the D (5 bases). The CDR3 loop spans 12 amino acids. Germline loops: CDR1 SGHRS, CDR2 YFSETQ. Trimming left V 1 base short and J 9 bases short, with 5 bases between. CDR3 nucleotide sequence: TGCGCCAGCAGCTTGAGGGGTTCACCCCTCCACTTT. It encodes CASSLRGSPLHF. The entire variable domain, with the rest obtained from reference TRBV5-1 and TRBJ1-6, is as follows: KAGVTQTPRYLIKTRGQQVTLSCSPISGHRSVSWYQQTPGQGLQFLFEYFSETQRNKGNFPGRFSGRQFSNSRSEMNVSTLELGDSALYLCASSLRGSPLHFGNGTRLTVT.

The chain's CDR3 is CASSEYRTGGNQPQHF. CDR3 coding DNA: TGTGCCAGCAGTGAATACAGGACAGGGGGAAATCAGCCCCAGCATTTT. This chain joins TRBV25-1 and TRBJ1-5; 10 nucleotides match TRBD1. V lost 0 bases, J lost 4 bases, and 3 bases stayed unmatched. The germline gives CDR1 MGHDK, CDR2 SYGVNS. The CDR3 consists of 16 residues.

The chain recombines TRBV11-2 with TRBJ1-6; TRBD1 might be the D (6 bases). V was shortened by 3 bases and J by 3 bases, with 12 bases between the two germline ends. Germline lookup yields CDR1 SGHAT and CDR2 FQNNGV. The CDR3 has 16 residues. CDR3 region: CASSFLAGVYNSPLHF. DNA of the CDR3: TGTGCCAGCAGCTTTTTAGCAGGGGTCTATAATTCACCCCTCCACTTT.

This sequence joins TRBV28 and TRBJ2-6, with D tentatively TRBD1 (7 bases). Between the trimmed V and J ends, which lost 2 bases and 5 bases, there was a span of 22 bases. CDR1 and CDR2 from the germline V gene are MDHEN and SYDVKM. The CDR3 is made up of 19 amino acids. The CDR3: CASSLGPSQGGSRANVLTF. CDR3 DNA sequence: TGTGCCAGCAGTTTAGGCCCCTCGCAGGGGGGCTCGAGGGCCAACGTCCTGACTTTC.

The J gene is TRBJ1-1, the V gene TRBV10-2; 8 bases agree with TRBD1. The V gene's germline CDR1 is WSHSY and CDR2 SAAADI. With V trimmed by 10 bases and J by 1 base, 8 bases remained unmatched. The CDR3 loop spans 14 amino acids. CDR3 sequence (DNA): TGCGCCACCCACCGGGACAGGCCGAACACTGAAGCTTTCTTT. Translated: CATHRDRPNTEAFF.

The J gene is TRBJ1-1, the V gene TRBV29-1; D call uncertain. CDR3 length: 13 residues. The germline CDR1 and CDR2 sequences are SQVTM and ANQGSEA. V shed 7 bases and J shed 2 bases, with 14 bases lying between them. The CDR3 here is CSGTKTDNTEAFF. CDR3 nucleotide sequence: TGCAGCGGGACTAAGACCGATAACACTGAAGCTTTCTTT.